The sequence of this T cell receptor beta chain was determined in a study of blood T cell repertoires in COVID-19. For the study at large: Samples came from the United States, Italy and Spain, spanning acute and convalescent COVID-19. In each case, the material was cDNA or gDNA derived from T cells, B-cell-depleted T cells, or PBMCs.

There are 15 residues in the CDR3. In germline, CDR1 is SGHTA, CDR2 FQGNSA. The V end was cut by 5 bases, the J end by 4 bases, with 15 bases between. Participants were aged roughly 18 to 89 years from approximately 25 US areas. This clone came up once. In the authors' workflow: Counts of nucleated cells, estimated from reference gene primer amplification, were obtained. Only in-frame clones appear in the TCRdb table, and some are missing; sequencing was by immunoSEQ multiplex PCR. The V and J calls and clone size come from that table; D and trimming were worked out from the DNA. The table includes about 280,000 clones, roughly 89% detected once.

The sequence came from a woman younger than 30 with acute COVID-19. The sequenced sample consisted of PBMCs or T cells enriched from blood (not recorded which). This chain connects TRBV7-2 to TRBJ1-5; possible D gene TRBD1, 6 bases. The CDR3 bases are TGTGCCAGCAGCCTAAGCGGGGGCGGGAATCAGCCCCAGCATTTT. It yields the protein CASSLSGGGNQPQHF.